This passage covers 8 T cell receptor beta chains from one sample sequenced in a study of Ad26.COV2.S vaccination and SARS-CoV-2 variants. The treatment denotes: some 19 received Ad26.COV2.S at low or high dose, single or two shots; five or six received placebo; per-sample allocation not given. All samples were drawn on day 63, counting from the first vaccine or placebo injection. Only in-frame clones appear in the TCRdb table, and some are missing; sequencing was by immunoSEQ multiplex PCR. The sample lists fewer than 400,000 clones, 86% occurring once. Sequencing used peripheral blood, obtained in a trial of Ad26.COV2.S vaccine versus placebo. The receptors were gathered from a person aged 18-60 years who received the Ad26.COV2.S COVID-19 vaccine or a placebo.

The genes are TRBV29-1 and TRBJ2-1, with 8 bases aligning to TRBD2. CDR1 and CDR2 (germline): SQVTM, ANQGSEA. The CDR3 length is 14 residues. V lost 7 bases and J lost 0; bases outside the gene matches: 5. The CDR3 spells CSALSGDSYNEQFF. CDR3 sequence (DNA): TGCAGCGCCCTTAGCGGGGACTCCTACAATGAGCAGTTCTTC.

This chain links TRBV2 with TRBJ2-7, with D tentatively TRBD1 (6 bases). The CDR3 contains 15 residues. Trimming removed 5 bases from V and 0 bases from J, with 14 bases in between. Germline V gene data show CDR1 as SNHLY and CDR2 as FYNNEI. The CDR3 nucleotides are TGTGCCAGCAGTCCGGCGACAGGCCGCTCCTACGAGCAGTACTTC. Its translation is CASSPATGRSYEQYF.

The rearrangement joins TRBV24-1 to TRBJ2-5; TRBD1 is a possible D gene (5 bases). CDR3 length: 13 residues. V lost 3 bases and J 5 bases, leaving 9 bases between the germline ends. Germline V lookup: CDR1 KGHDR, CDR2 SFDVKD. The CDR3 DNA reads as TGTGCCACCAGTGATCCAAGACAGGAGACCCAGTACTTC. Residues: CATSDPRQETQYF.

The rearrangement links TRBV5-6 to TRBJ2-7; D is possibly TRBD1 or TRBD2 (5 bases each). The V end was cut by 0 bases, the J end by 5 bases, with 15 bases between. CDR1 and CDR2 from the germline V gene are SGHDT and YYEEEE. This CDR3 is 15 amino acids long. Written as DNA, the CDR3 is TGTGCCAGCAGCTTGGGGGGGTCAGCCCCCAACGAGCAGTACTTC. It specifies CASSLGGSAPNEQYF.

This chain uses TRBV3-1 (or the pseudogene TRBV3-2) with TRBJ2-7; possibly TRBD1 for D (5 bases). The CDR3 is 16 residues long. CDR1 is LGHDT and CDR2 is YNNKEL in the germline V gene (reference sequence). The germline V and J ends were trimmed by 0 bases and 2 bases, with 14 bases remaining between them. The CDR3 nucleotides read TGTGCCAGCAGCCAAGATGGGTCTATAGGGGCCTACGAGCAGTACTTC. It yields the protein CASSQDGSIGAYEQYF.

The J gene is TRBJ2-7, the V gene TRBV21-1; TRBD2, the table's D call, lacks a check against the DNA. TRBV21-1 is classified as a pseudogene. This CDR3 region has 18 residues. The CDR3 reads CASSKLSPGIAGGYEQYF. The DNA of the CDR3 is TGTGCCAGCAGCAAATTATCCCCCGGAATTGCGGGGGGTTACGAGCAGTACTTC.

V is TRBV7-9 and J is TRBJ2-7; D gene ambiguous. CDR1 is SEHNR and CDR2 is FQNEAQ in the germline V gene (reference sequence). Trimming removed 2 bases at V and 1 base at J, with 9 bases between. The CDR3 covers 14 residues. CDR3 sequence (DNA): TGTGCCAGCAGCTTACCTCAGAAATCCTACGAGCAGTACTTC. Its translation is CASSLPQKSYEQYF.

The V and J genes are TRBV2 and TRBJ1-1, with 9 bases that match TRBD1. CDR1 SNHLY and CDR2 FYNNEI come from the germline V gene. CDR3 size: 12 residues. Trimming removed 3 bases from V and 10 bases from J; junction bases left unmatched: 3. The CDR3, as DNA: TGTGCCAGCAGTGACGCGGGACAGGGAGCTTTCTTT. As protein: CASSDAGQGAFF. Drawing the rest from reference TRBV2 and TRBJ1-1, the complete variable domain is EPEVTQTPSHQVTQMGQEVILRCVPISNHLYFYWYRQILGQKVEFLVSFYNNEISEKSEIFDDQFSVERPDGSNFTLKIRSTKLEDSAMYFCASSDAGQGAFFGQGTRLTVV.